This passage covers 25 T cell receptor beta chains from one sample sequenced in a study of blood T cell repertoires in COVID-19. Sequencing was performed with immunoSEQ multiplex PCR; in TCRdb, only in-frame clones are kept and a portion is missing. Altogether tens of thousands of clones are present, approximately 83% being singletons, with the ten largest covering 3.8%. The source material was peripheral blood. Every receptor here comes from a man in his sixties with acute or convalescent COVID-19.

The CDR3 nucleotides are TGTGCCATCAAGGGGAGCGGGGGCTCCTACGAGCAGTACTTC. Translating gives CAIKGSGGSYEQYF. J is TRBJ2-7 and V is TRBV10-3; 8 bases match TRBD2. Looked up from germline, CDR1 is ENHRY and CDR2 is SYGVKD. This CDR3 comprises 14 residues. V lost 7 bases to trimming and J lost 0 bases; unmatched junction nucleotides: 5.

In DNA form, the CDR3 reads TGTGCCAGCAGAGGGACAGGGGGCTACACTGAAGCTTTCTTT. Its protein product is CASRGTGGYTEAFF. The V gene is TRBV5-4, the J gene TRBJ1-1; TRBD1 agrees at 12 bases. CDR1 is SGHNT and CDR2 is YYREEE in the germline V gene (reference sequence). Trimming cost V 5 bases and J 3 bases; bases outside gene matches: 2. This CDR3 is 14 amino acids long.

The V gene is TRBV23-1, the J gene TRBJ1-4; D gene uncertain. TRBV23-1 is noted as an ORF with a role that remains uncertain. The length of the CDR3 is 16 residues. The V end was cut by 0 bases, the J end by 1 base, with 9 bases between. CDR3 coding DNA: TGCGCCAGCAGTCAATCTGGGCGGGGAACTAATGAAAAACTGTTTTTT. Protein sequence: CASSQSGRGTNEKLFF.

The CDR3 here is CASSLTPGTSVYEQYF. The CDR3 bases are TGTGCCAGCAGCTTAACTCCCGGGACTAGCGTCTACGAGCAGTACTTC. The genes are TRBV7-9 and TRBJ2-7, with 10 bases that match TRBD2. CDR1 SEHNR and CDR2 FQNEAQ come from the germline V gene (reference sequence). Trimming took 2 bases from V and 3 from J; bases not matched to a gene: 7. This CDR3 spans 16 amino acids.

CDR3 loop: CASSKSGENSGYTF. The CDR3 DNA sequence: TGTGCCAGCAGCAAATCGGGGGAAAACTCTGGCTACACCTTC. The J gene is TRBJ1-2, the V gene TRBV21-1. TRBV21-1 is given as a pseudogene. The CDR3 loop spans 14 amino acids.

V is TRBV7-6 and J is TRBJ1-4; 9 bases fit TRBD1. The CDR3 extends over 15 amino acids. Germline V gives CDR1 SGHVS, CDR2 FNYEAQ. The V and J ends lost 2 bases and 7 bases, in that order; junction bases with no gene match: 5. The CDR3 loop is CASSLSGTGSEKLFF. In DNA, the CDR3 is TGTGCCAGCAGCTTATCCGGGACAGGGAGTGAAAAACTGTTTTTT.

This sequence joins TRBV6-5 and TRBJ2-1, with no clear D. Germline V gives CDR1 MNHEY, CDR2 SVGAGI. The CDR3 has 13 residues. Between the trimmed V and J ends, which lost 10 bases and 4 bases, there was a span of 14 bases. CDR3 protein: CATAGALYNEQFF. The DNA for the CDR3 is TGTGCCACGGCAGGCGCCCTTTACAATGAGCAGTTCTTC.

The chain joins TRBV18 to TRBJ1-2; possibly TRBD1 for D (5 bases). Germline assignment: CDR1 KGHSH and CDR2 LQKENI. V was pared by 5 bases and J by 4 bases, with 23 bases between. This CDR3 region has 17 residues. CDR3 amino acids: CASSVYARDLSIYGYTF. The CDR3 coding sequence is TGTGCCAGCTCAGTTTACGCCCGGGACTTAAGCATCTATGGCTACACCTTC.

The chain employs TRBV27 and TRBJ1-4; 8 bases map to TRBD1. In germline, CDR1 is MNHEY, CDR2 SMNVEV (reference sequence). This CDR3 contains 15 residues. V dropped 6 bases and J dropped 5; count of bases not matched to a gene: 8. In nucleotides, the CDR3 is TGTGCCAGCAGAGGTCACAGGGGGGGAAATGAAAAACTGTTTTTT. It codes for CASRGHRGGNEKLFF.

As DNA, the CDR3 is TGTGCCAGCAGAAAACGGACAGGGTCAACAGATACGCAGTATTTT. This encodes CASRKRTGSTDTQYF. The rearrangement links TRBV11-1 to TRBJ2-3; the match to TRBD1 covers 8 bases. This CDR3 comprises 15 residues. V dropped 6 bases and J dropped 3; count of bases not matched to a gene: 8. The germline CDR1 and CDR2 sequences are SGHAT and FQDESV (reference sequence).

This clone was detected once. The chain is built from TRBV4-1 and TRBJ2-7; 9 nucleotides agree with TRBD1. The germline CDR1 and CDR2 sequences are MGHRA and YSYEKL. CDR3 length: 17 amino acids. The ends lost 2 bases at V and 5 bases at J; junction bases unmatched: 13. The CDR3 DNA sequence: TGCGCCAGCAGCCAACCCTCAGCGGGGACAGGGTATAACGAGCAGTACTTC. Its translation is CASSQPSAGTGYNEQYF.

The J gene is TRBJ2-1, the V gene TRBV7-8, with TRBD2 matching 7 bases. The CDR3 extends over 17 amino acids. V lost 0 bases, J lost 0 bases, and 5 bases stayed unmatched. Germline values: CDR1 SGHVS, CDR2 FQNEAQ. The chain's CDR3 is CASSLATSDLSYNEQFF. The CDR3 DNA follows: TGTGCCAGCAGCTTAGCAACTAGCGACCTCTCCTACAATGAGCAGTTCTTC.

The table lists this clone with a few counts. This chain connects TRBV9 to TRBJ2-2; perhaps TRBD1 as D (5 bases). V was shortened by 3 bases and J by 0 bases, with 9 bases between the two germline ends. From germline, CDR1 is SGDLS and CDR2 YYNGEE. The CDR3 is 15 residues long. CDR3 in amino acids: CASSDGAANTGELFF. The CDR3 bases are TGTGCCAGCAGCGATGGGGCTGCGAACACCGGGGAGCTGTTTTTT. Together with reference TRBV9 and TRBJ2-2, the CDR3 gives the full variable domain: DSGVTQTPKHLITATGQRVTLRCSPRSGDLSVYWYQQSLDQGLQFLIQYYNGEERAKGNILERFSAQQFPDLHSELNLSSLELGDSALYFCASSDGAANTGELFFGEGSRLTVL.

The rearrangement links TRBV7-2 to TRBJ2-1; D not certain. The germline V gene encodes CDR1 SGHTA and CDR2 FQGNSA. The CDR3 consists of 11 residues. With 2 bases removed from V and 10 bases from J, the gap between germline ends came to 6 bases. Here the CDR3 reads CASSLLREQFF. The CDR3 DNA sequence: TGTGCCAGCAGCTTACTCAGGGAGCAGTTCTTC.

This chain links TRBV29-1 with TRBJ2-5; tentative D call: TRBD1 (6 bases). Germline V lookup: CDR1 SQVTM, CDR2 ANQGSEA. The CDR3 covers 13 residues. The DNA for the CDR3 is TGCAGTGTGGGGGCAGACTATCAAGAGACCCAGTACTTC. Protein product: CSVGADYQETQYF. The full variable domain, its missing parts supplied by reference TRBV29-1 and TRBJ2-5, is SAVISQKPSRDICQRGTSLTIQCQVDSQVTMMFWYRQQPGQSLTLIATANQGSEATYESGFVIDKFPISRPNLTFSTLTVSNMSPEDSSIYLCSVGADYQETQYFGPGTRLLVL.

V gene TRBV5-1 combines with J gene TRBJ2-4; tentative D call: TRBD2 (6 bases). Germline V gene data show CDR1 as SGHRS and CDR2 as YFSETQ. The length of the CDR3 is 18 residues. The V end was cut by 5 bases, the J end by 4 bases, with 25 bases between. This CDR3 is CASSSSATLGGLKNIQYF. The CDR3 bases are TGCGCCAGCAGTTCCTCCGCGACCTTGGGGGGTTTGAAAAACATTCAGTACTTC.

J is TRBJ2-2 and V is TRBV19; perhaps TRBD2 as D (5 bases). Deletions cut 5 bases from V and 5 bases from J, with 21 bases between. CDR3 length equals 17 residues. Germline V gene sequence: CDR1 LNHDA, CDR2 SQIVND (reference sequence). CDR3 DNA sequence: TGTGCCAGTAGTCCGGGGTGGGCTAGTGAAGGAACCGGGGAGCTGTTTTTT. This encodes CASSPGWASEGTGELFF.

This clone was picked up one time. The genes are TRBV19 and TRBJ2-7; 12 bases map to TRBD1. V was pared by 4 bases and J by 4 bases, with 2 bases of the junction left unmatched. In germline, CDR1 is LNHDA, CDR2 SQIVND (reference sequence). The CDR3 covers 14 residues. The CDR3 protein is CASSRGQGAYEQYF. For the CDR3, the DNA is TGTGCCAGTAGTAGGGGACAGGGGGCGTACGAGCAGTACTTC.

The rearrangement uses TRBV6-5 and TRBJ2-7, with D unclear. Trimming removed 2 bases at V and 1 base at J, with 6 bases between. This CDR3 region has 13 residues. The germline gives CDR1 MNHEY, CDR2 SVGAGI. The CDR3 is CASSYGLSYEQYF. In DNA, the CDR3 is TGTGCCAGCAGTTACGGCTTGTCCTACGAGCAGTACTTC.

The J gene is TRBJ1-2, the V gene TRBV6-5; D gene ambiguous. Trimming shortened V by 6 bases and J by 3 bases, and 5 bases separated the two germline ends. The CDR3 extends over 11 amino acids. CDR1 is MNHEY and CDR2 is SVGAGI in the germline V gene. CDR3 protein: CASRTDYGYTF. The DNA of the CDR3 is TGTGCCAGCAGAACGGACTATGGCTACACCTTC.

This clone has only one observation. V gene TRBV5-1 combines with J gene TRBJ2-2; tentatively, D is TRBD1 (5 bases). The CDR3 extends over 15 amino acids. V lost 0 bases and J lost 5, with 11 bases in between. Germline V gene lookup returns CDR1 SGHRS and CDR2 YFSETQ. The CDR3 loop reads CASSLGQYGTGELFF. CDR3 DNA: TGCGCCAGCAGCTTGGGACAGTACGGGACCGGGGAGCTGTTTTTT.

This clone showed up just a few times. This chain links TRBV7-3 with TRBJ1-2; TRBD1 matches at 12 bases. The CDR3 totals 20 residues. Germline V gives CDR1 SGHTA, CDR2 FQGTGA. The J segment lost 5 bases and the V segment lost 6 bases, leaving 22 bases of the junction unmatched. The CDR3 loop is CASRDIGDNSGQGAGYGYTF. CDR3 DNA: TGTGCCAGCAGGGATATTGGGGATAATTCGGGACAGGGGGCAGGATATGGCTACACCTTC. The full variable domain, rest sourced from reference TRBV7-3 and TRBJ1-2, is GAGVSQTPSNKVTEKGKYVELRCDPISGHTALYWYRQSLGQGPEFLIYFQGTGAADDSGLPNDRFFAVRPEGSVSTLKIQRTERGDSAVYLCASRDIGDNSGQGAGYGYTFGSGTRLTVV.

CDR3 in DNA: TGTGCCATCAGTGAGCGGAGTAGCGGGAGGTCCTCCGGGGAGCTGTTTTTT. This encodes CAISERSSGRSSGELFF. The rearrangement joins TRBV10-3 to TRBJ2-2; 10 bases line up with TRBD2. The CDR3 covers 17 residues. Germline CDR1 reads ENHRY; CDR2 reads SYGVKD. V was pared by 2 bases and J by 6 bases, with 9 bases of the junction left unmatched.

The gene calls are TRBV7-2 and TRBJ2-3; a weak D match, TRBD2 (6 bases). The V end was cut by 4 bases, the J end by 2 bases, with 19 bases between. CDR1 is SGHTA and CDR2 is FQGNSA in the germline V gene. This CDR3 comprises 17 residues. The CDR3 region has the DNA TGTGCCAGCAGCTCCCGGGCGGGACGGGGTTACACAGATACGCAGTATTTT. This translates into CASSSRAGRGYTDTQYF.

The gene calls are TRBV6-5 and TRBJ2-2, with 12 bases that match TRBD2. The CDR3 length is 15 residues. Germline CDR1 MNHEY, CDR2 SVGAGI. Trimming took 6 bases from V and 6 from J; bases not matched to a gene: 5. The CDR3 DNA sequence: TGTGCCAGCAGGACTAGCGGGAGTATATCCGGGGAGCTGTTTTTT. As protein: CASRTSGSISGELFF.